This TCR beta chain was documented in a study of blood T cells in healthy people across ages. Whole-study findings and limits: Donor CMV status, an unknown factor, possibly confounded changes in expanded clonotypes.

PCR was performed a second time for about 6 to 11 cycles using a sample-barcoded 5' primer and a J-beta primer mix. TCRdb reprocessed the 5' RACE reads with MiXCR, giving one entry per CDR3 protein. Counted here are about 830,000 distinct CDR3 sequences, roughly 50% occurring once; the ten biggest clones make up 20% to 25%. Caucasian, healthy and from Russia, the donors were aged between 6 and 90. Each donor supplied roughly 10 milliliters of peripheral blood. V lost 0 bases, J lost 13 bases, and 15 bases lay in between. Germline CDR1 SEHNR, CDR2 FQNEAQ (reference sequence). The CDR3 sequence is 13 residues long. About this clonotype itself: Its antigen is not known.

The receptor's source is a man aged 25 to 40 in good health. V gene TRBV7-9 combines with J gene TRBJ1-2; D is unresolved. The sequenced sample was blood. CDR3 loop: CASSLALGQAGTF. In nucleotides, the CDR3 is TGTGCCAGCAGCTTAGCGCTTGGCCAGGCGGGCACCTTC. The full variable domain, its missing parts supplied by reference TRBV7-9 and TRBJ1-2, is DTGVSQNPRHKITKRGQNVTFRCDPISEHNRLYWYRQTLGQGPEFLTYFQNEAQLEKSRLLSDRFSAERPKGSFSTLEIQRTEQGDSAMYLCASSLALGQAGTFGSGTRLTVV.